The clone carrying this T cell receptor beta chain was seen ten or more times. These data are taken from a study of T cells in Graves' hyperthyroidism and ophthalmopathy. Using RNA transcripts as the source, TCR beta CDR3 regions were amplified. The TCR CDR3 was amplified in a first-round RT-PCR using the HTBI primer set. A single record per CDR3 protein comes from TCRdb applying MiXCR to the multiplex PCR reads. The repertoire holds more than 550,000 distinct CDR3 sequences, around a sixth seen once, with around 16% in the top ten. Specimen: blood. This TCR was sampled from a man over 45 with Graves' hyperthyroidism.

DNA of the CDR3: TGCGCCAGCAGTCGTGAACCGGGACAGAGACCAGAAAGGCATGGCTACACCTTC. This gives the protein CASSREPGQRPERHGYTF. The chain combines TRBV10-1 with TRBJ1-2, with 7 positions matching TRBD1. The CDR3 has 18 amino acids. The V gene end was trimmed by 5 bases and the J gene end by 6 bases; junction bases not matched to a gene: 21. Germline CDR1 WNHNN, CDR2 SYGVQD (reference sequence).